The subject of this entry is one TCR beta chain. Its antigen is currently unknown. Germline V gene lookup returns CDR1 KGHSH and CDR2 LQKENI. Losses at the gene ends were 4 bases for V and 6 bases for J; bases not matched to a gene: 11. CDR3 size: 16 residues. These data come from a study of T-cell reconstitution after alpha-beta-depleted transplantation in children. General study points: Once a year had passed after transplant, T-cell counts and diversity came mostly from newly produced T cells. The study reportedly traced alpha-beta T cells about two months after transplant to several hundred expanded graft clones. The study traced high day-60 TCRbeta diversity in some patients to surviving recipient T cells and thymic progenitors.

The library targeted TCRbeta and was prepared with unique molecular identifiers. In TCRdb, the PCR reads were re-called with MiXCR into one record per CDR3 protein. The sample has about 300,000 distinct CDR3 sequences; over 7.5% are singletons. The receptor was isolated from a female patient between 2 and 15 years old who had a stem cell transplant for Fanconi anemia, so the T cells may come from the graft donor. Sequenced material: peripheral blood, taken 360 days after TCRalphabeta/CD19-depleted stem cell transplant. The chain links TRBV18 to TRBJ1-2; 10 bases are shared with TRBD1. This chain's CDR3 is CASSLKGTGEKDGYTF. CDR3 bases: TGTGCCAGCTCACTTAAAGGGACAGGGGAAAAGGATGGCTACACCTTC.